This TCR beta chain comes out of a study of CD8 T cells in Susac syndrome. Trimming removed 5 bases from V and 6 bases from J, with 17 bases in between. Germline assignment: CDR1 SGDLS and CDR2 YYNGEE. This CDR3 has 14 residues. The RNA input was about 0.5 to 1 ug, and it was reverse transcribed with random hexamers. A multiplex approach, immunoSEQ multiplex PCR, amplified TCR beta CDR3 across 54 Vbeta and 13 Jbeta. TCRdb reprocessed the immunoSEQ multiplex PCR reads with MiXCR, giving one entry per CDR3 protein. The sample lists approximately 120,000 distinct CDR3 sequences, approximately 93% seen once, with approximately 0.31% in the top ten. The multiple sclerosis controls, all treatment-naive patients, had relapsing-remitting disease that was stable or active.

Sequences were obtained from CD8+ T cells from PBMCs. This clonotype was obtained from a human donor with multiple sclerosis. The chain joins TRBV9 to TRBJ1-1; D is possibly TRBD1 (6 bases). The CDR3 reads CASSSGGGVSEAFF. DNA for the CDR3: TGTGCCAGCAGTTCAGGAGGGGGAGTCTCTGAAGCTTTCTTT.